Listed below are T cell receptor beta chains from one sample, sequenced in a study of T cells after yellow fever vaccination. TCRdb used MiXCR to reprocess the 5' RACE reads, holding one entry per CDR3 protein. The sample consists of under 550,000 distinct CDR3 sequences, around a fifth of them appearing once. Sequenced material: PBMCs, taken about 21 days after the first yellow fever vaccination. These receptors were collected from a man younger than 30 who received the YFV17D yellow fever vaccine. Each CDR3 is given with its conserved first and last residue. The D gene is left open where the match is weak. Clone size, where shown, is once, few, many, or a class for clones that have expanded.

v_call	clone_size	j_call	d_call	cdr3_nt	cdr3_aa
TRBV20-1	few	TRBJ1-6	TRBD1	TGCAGTGCCCTTCAGGACAGGAATTCACCCCTCCACTTT	CSALQDRNSPLHF
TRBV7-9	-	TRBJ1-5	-	TGTGCCAGCAGCTTAGGGGAGGGAAGCAATCAGCCCCAGCATTTT	CASSLGEGSNQPQHF
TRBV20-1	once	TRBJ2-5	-	TGCAGTGCTAGAGATAGGCAGGGTAGCGGAGAGACCCAGTACTTC	CSARDRQGSGETQYF
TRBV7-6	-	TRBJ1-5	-	TGTGCCAGCAGCTTAGTGAGCGGGGGCCTGTCCTACCAGCCCCAGCATTTT	CASSLVSGGLSYQPQHF
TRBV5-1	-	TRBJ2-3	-	TGCGCCAGCACCGTTGGGGCAGGGGACACAGATACGCAGTATTTT	CASTVGAGDTDTQYF
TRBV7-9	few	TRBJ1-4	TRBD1	TGTGCCAGCAGCAGGGGACAGGGGCGTGAAAAACTGTTTTTT	CASSRGQGREKLFF
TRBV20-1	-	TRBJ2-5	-	TGCAGTGCTCCGCCGACCGCAGAATATAAATCCCACTTC	CSAPPTAEYKSHF
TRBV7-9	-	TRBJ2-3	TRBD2	TGTGCCAGCAGCTTGAGGGGACTAGAAGGTGCGACGCAGTATTTT	CASSLRGLEGATQYF
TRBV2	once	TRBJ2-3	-	TGTGCCAGCTGGTGTGCAGGGGAGCTAGGTACGCAGTATTTT	CASWCAGELGTQYF
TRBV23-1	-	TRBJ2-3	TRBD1	TGCGCCAGCCCGACAGGGGGGAGGGAGATAGATACGCAGTATTTT	CASPTGGREIDTQYF
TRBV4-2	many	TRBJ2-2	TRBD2	TGTGCCAGCAGCCAACCGTTAGCGGGGGCAGACACCGGGGAGCTGTTTTTT	CASSQPLAGADTGELFF
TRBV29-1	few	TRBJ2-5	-	TGCAGCGTTGAATGGTTTGGCCTGGGGGTAGAGACCCAGTACTTC	CSVEWFGLGVETQYF
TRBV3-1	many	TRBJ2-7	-	TGTGCCAGCAGCCAACAATCGAATAGTTTTGGTGGGGGCGAGCAGTACTTC	CASSQQSNSFGGGEQYF
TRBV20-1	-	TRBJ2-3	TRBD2	TGCAGTGCTAGAGGGACTAGCGGGGGGAACACAGATACGCAGTATTTT	CSARGTSGGNTDTQYF
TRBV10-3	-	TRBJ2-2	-	TGTGCCGGACGACAGGATTACACCGGGGAGCTGTTTTTT	CAGRQDYTGELFF
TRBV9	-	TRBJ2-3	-	TGTGCCAGCAGCGTGGATGGGGGATCAGATACGCAGTATTTT	CASSVDGGSDTQYF
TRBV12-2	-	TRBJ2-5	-	TGTGCAAGTCGCTTACAGGGAGAGACCCAGTACTTC	CASRLQGETQYF
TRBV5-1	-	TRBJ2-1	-	TGCGCCAGCAGCTCCCATCTGACAGAATCCTACAATGAGCAGTTCTTC	CASSSHLTESYNEQFF
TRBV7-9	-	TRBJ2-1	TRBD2	TGTGCCAGCAGTTCTTGGACTAGCGGGGGGGGCGAGCAGTTCTTC	CASSSWTSGGGEQFF
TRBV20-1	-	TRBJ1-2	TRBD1	TGCAGTGCTAAAAGACAGGGGACCGGCTATGGCTACACCTTC	CSAKRQGTGYGYTF
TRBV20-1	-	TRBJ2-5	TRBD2	TGCAGTGCTAGACCCCTAGCGGGGGCGTCGGAGACCCAGTACTTC	CSARPLAGASETQYF
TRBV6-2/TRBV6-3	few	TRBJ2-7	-	TGTGCCAGCAGTTACGGCCTGTCCTACGAGCAGTACTTC	CASSYGLSYEQYF
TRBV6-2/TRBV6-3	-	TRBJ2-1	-	TGTGCCAGCAGTTACGTCCCCTGGCAGGGAAGCTGGGGTCAGTTCTTC	CASSYVPWQGSWGQFF
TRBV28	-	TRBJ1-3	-	TGTGCCAGCACCCAAGAGTACTCTGGAAACACCATATATTTT	CASTQEYSGNTIYF
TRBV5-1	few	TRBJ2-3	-	TGCGCCAGCAGCCTCCGGGACACGAGAAGCACAGATACGCAGTATTTT	CASSLRDTRSTDTQYF
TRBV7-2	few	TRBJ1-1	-	TGTGCCAGCGTGCCAGGGAGTATGAACACTGAAGCTTTCTTT	CASVPGSMNTEAFF
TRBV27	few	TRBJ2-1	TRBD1	TGTGCCAGCAGGAGGACAGGGGTCTTCTACAATGAGCAGTTCTTC	CASRRTGVFYNEQFF
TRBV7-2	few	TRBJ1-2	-	TGTGCCAGCAGCCCGCGTGGGACTAACTATGGCTACACCTTC	CASSPRGTNYGYTF
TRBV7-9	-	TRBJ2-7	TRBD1	TGTGCCAGCAGCTTAGAAGGGGGCGACGAGCAGTACTTC	CASSLEGGDEQYF
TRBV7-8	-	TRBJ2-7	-	TGTGCCAGCAGCTTCTCGGGAAGGGTCGGCACCTACGAGCAGTACTTC	CASSFSGRVGTYEQYF
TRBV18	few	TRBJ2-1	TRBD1	TGTGCCAGCTCACCACAAGACAGGGGGCAGTTCTTC	CASSPQDRGQFF
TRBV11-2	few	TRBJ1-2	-	TGTGCCAGCAGCTTAGGCCGTTGGCCTCGAGGGGATGGCTACACCTTC	CASSLGRWPRGDGYTF
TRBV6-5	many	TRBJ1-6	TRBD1	TGTGCCAGCAGTACCAGGGGGGGACAGGGGGGCTCACCCCTCCACTTT	CASSTRGGQGGSPLHF
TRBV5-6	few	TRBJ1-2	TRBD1	TGTGCCAGCAGGATGACAGGGGGCCATGGCTACACCTTC	CASRMTGGHGYTF
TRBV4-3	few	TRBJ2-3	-	TGCGCCAGCAGCCAAGATTTAATCCAAGATACGCAGTATTTT	CASSQDLIQDTQYF
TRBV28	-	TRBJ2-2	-	TGTGCCAGCAGTACTTACGGGATGAACACCGGGGAGCTGTTTTTT	CASSTYGMNTGELFF
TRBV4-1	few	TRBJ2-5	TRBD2	TGCGCCAGCAGCCATCTAGCGGGGGTTGGGGAGACCCAGTACTTC	CASSHLAGVGETQYF
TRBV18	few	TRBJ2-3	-	TGTGCCAGCTTACTTCCGGGAGCCACAGATACGCAGTATTTT	CASLLPGATDTQYF
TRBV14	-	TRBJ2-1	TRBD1	TGTGCCAGCAGCCCACGATCGGGACAGTCCTTTCCAGTCTTC	CASSPRSGQSFPVF
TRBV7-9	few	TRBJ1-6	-	TGTGCCAGCAGCTTAGGAATAGGGTCGTCAGCTTCACCCCTCCACTTT	CASSLGIGSSASPLHF
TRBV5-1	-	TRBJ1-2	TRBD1	TGCGCCAGCAGCGAGGACAGGGGGCCTTATGGCTACACCTTC	CASSEDRGPYGYTF
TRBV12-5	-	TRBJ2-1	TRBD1	TGTGCTAGTGGTTTGAAGCCACAGGGGAACCGTTACAATGAGCAGTTCTTC	CASGLKPQGNRYNEQFF
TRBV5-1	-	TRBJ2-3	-	TGCGCCAGCAGCGTGGTCAGGGATTCTAGCACAGATACGCAGTATTTT	CASSVVRDSSTDTQYF
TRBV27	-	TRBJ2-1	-	TGTGCCAGCAGGGGGGGAATCCCCAATGAGCAGTTCTTC	CASRGGIPNEQFF
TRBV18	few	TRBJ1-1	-	TGTGCCAGCTCGTCCGTGGGGGGAGACACTGAAGCTTTCTTT	CASSSVGGDTEAFF
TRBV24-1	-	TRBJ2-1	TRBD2	TGTGCCACCAGTGGCGCGGGGGTCGACAGCTCCTACAATGAGCAGTTCTTC	CATSGAGVDSSYNEQFF
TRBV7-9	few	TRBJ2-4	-	TGTGCCAGCAGCCCATTTTACACACTAGCCAAAAACATTCAGTACTTC	CASSPFYTLAKNIQYF
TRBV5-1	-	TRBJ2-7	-	TGCGCCAGCAGCTCCCTGGCCGCGACTAACGAGCAGTACTTC	CASSSLAATNEQYF
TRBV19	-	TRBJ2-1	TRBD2	TGTGCCAGTAGTATAAGCGGGGGGGCCAATGAGCAGTTCTTC	CASSISGGANEQFF
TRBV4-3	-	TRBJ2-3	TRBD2	TGCGCCAGCAGCCAAACTAGCGGGGGGTTGGGGAGCACAGATACGCAGTATTTT	CASSQTSGGLGSTDTQYF
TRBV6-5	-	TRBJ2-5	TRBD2	TGTGCCAGCAGTTACAACCTAGCGGGGGGCGGTACCCAAGAGACCCAGTACTTC	CASSYNLAGGGTQETQYF
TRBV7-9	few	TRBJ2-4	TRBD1	TGTGCCAGCAGCTTAGGACAGGGAAAAAACATTCAGTACTTC	CASSLGQGKNIQYF
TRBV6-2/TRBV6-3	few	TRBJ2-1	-	TGTGCCAGCAGTTACAGAGAGGGCACCTACAATGAGCAGTTCTTC	CASSYREGTYNEQFF
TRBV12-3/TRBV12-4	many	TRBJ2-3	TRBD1	TGTGCCAGCAGTCCGGACAGGACAAGCACAGATACGCAGTATTTT	CASSPDRTSTDTQYF
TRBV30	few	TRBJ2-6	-	TGTGCCTGGAGTGCTGGGGCCAACGTCCTGACTTTC	CAWSAGANVLTF
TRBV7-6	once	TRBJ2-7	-	TGTGCCAGCAGCTTAGCGACTAAATCCTACGAGCAGTACTTC	CASSLATKSYEQYF
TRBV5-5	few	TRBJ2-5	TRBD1	TGTGCCAGCAGCTTGATGGGACAGGGTCCGAAGACCCAGTACTTC	CASSLMGQGPKTQYF
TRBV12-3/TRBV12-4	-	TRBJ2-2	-	TGTGCCAGCAGTCGTTCCGGGACGGTAAACACCGGGGAGCTGTTTTTT	CASSRSGTVNTGELFF
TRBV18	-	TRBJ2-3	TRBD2	TGTGCCAGCTCACGCCTCGGGACTAGCGTCGCAGATACGCAGTATTTT	CASSRLGTSVADTQYF